Listed below are T cell receptor beta chains from one sample, sequenced in a study of cytomegalovirus exposure and HLA in healthy donors. TCRdb's table, derived via immunoSEQ multiplex PCR, lists solely in-frame clones and lacks some. Among hundreds of thousands of clones listed, around 88% were seen once. The sample taken for sequencing was PBMCs. Source of these receptors: a woman younger than 35 in good health and CMV-seronegative. CDR3s include the opening cysteine and the closing phenylalanine or tryptophan. The D gene is left open where the match is weak. The size of a clone is reported for some rows only, either as once, few or many, or as a class for expanded clones.

D gene | J gene | V gene | clone size | CDR3 protein | CDR3 DNA
- | TRBJ2-7 | TRBV4-2 | - | CASSQDLGQGSYEQYF | TGTGCCAGCAGCCAAGATCTTGGGCAGGGCTCGTACGAGCAGTACTTC
TRBD2 | TRBJ2-5 | TRBV7-9 | - | CASSITGTSGKETQYF | TGTGCCAGCAGCATAACCGGGACTAGCGGGAAAGAGACCCAGTACTTC
- | TRBJ1-1 | TRBV11-2 | - | CASSLAIERLNTEAFF | TGTGCCAGCAGCTTAGCCATCGAGAGGCTGAACACTGAAGCTTTCTTT
- | TRBJ2-1 | TRBV6-1 | - | CASSLHRVDEQFF | TGTGCCAGCAGTTTACACAGGGTCGATGAGCAGTTCTTC
- | TRBJ2-3 | TRBV4-3 | - | CASSQFPSGTTDTQYF | TGCGCCAGCAGCCAATTCCCCAGCGGAACCACAGATACGCAGTATTTT
- | TRBJ1-2 | TRBV4-3 | - | CASSQDLGRVIGYTF | TGCGCCAGCAGCCAAGATCTGGGCAGGGTGATTGGCTACACCTTC
TRBD1 | TRBJ1-1 | TRBV7-6 | - | CASSSQPPQGPNTEAFF | TGTGCCAGCAGCTCGCAGCCTCCACAGGGGCCGAACACTGAAGCTTTCTTT
- | TRBJ1-1 | TRBV6-1 | - | CASSVAVQGTEAFF | TGTGCCAGCAGTGTGGCCGTACAGGGCACTGAAGCTTTCTTT
- | TRBJ2-1 | TRBV6-5 | - | CASSYSGGSYNEQFF | TGTGCCAGCAGTTACTCCGGGGGATCCTACAATGAGCAGTTCTTC
- | TRBJ1-6 | TRBV6-4 | - | CASSAGGETYNSPLHF | TGTGCCAGCAGCGCCGGGGGGGAGACCTATAATTCACCCCTCCACTTT
TRBD2 | TRBJ2-5 | TRBV11-2 | - | CASSSRGLAGEETQYF | TGTGCCAGCAGCTCCCGTGGACTAGCGGGGGAAGAGACCCAGTACTTC
TRBD2 | TRBJ2-1 | TRBV5-1 | - | CASSPTRTSGDEQFF | TGCGCCAGCAGCCCAACCAGGACTAGCGGAGATGAGCAGTTCTTC
TRBD1 | TRBJ1-6 | TRBV4-3 | - | CASSQATGGYNSPLHF | TGCGCCAGCAGCCAAGCCACAGGGGGCTATAATTCACCCCTCCACTTT
- | TRBJ2-1 | TRBV21-1 | - | CASSKRGRDREADNEQFF | TGTGCCAGCAGCAAAAGGGGCCGGGACAGGGAAGCGGACAATGAGCAGTTCTTC
- | TRBJ1-5 | TRBV6-1 | - | CASNSGRASQPQHF | TGTGCCAGCAATTCGGGCAGGGCGAGTCAGCCCCAGCATTTT
TRBD2 | TRBJ2-3 | TRBV11-3 | - | CASSPWTTSGYTDTQYF | TGTGCCAGCAGCCCTTGGACAACTAGCGGTTACACAGATACGCAGTATTTT
- | TRBJ1-1 | TRBV30 | few | CAWSNFGGTEAFF | TGTGCCTGGAGTAATTTCGGGGGCACTGAAGCTTTCTTT
TRBD2 | TRBJ2-1 | TRBV11-2 | - | CASSQTSRINNEQFF | TGTGCCAGCAGCCAGACTAGCAGGATAAACAATGAGCAGTTCTTC
- | TRBJ1-1 | TRBV9 | - | CASSVVAMNTEAFF | TGTGCCAGCAGCGTAGTAGCGATGAACACTGAAGCTTTCTTT
- | TRBJ2-7 | TRBV11-2 | - | CASSSGIYEQYF | TGTGCCAGCAGCTCCGGGATTTACGAGCAGTACTTC
TRBD2 | TRBJ2-3 | TRBV4-3 | - | CASSQVVYGGVLRDTQYF | TGCGCCAGCAGCCAAGTCGTGTACGGGGGGGTTCTAAGAGATACGCAGTATTTT
- | TRBJ1-5 | TRBV4-2 | few | CASSQDRDQPQHF | TGTGCCAGCAGCCAAGACAGGGATCAGCCCCAGCATTTT
TRBD1 | TRBJ2-7 | TRBV6-5 | few | CASSEQGQAYF | TGTGCCAGCAGCGAGCAGGGACAGGCGTACTTC
- | TRBJ2-7 | TRBV19 | - | CASSIADTSYEQYF | TGTGCCAGTAGTATAGCGGACACCTCCTACGAGCAGTACTTC
- | TRBJ1-2 | TRBV4-3 | - | CASSHYLRENYGYTF | TGCGCCAGCAGCCACTATCTCAGGGAAAACTATGGCTACACCTTC
- | TRBJ2-3 | TRBV7-2 | - | CASSLARGATDTQYF | TGTGCCAGCAGCTTGGCTCGGGGGGCCACAGATACGCAGTATTTT
TRBD2 | TRBJ2-5 | TRBV6-1 | few | CASSETSGSSLRETQYF | TGTGCCAGCAGTGAGACTAGCGGGAGCTCGTTGAGAGAGACCCAGTACTTC